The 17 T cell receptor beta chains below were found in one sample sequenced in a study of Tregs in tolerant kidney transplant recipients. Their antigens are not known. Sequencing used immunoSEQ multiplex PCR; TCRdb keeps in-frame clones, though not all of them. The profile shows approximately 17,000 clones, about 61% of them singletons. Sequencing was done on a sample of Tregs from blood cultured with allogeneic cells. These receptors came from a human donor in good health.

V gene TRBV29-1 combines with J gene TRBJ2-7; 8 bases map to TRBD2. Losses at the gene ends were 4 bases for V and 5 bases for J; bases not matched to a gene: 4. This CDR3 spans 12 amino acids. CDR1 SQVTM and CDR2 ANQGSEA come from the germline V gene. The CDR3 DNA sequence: TGCAGCGTTGGATTTAGCGGGAACGAGCAGTACTTC. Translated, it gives CSVGFSGNEQYF.

The CDR3 region has the DNA TGTGCCAGCAGCTTGGCCAAAGCTGGTAAGGGGGAGCAGTTCTTC. Its translation: CASSLAKAGKGEQFF. V and J are TRBV11-3 and TRBJ2-1, with D possibly matching TRBD1 (5 bases). V was shortened by 3 bases and J by 10 bases, with 19 bases between the two germline ends. The CDR3 contains 15 residues. Per the germline V gene, CDR1 is SGHNT and CDR2 is YENEEA. Drawing the rest from reference TRBV11-3 and TRBJ2-1, the complete variable domain is EAGVVQSPRYKIIEKKQPVAFWCNPISGHNTLYWYLQNLGQGPELLIRYENEEAVDDSQLPKDRFSAERLKGVDSTLKIQPAELGDSAVYLCASSLAKAGKGEQFFGPGTRLTVL.

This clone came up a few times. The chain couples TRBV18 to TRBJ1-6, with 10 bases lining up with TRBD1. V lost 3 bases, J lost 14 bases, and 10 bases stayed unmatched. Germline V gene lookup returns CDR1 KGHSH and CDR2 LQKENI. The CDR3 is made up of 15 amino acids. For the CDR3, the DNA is TGTGCCAGCTCACCTTCCGGGACAGGGGCTAATGCCCTCCACTTT. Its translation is CASSPSGTGANALHF.

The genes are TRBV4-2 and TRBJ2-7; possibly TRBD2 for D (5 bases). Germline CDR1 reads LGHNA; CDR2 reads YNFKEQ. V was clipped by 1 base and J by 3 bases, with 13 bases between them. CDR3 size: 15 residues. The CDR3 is CASSQGAVSVYEQYF. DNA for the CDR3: TGTGCCAGCAGCCAAGGGGCCGTTAGCGTCTACGAGCAGTACTTC.

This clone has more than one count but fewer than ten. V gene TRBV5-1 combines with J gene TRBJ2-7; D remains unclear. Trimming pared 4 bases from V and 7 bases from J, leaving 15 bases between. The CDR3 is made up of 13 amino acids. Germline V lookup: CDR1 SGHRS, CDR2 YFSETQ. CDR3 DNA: TGCGCCAGCAGCCCACTGGGATTGAGGGAGCAGTACTTC. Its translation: CASSPLGLREQYF.

This CDR3 reads CASRARADEQFF. The CDR3 DNA reads as TGTGCCAGCAGGGCCAGGGCTGATGAGCAGTTCTTC. V is TRBV5-4 and J is TRBJ2-1, with D possibly being TRBD1 (5 bases). CDR1 SGHNT and CDR2 YYREEE come from the germline V gene (reference sequence). V shed 5 bases and J shed 8 bases, with 11 bases lying between them. The CDR3 loop spans 12 amino acids.

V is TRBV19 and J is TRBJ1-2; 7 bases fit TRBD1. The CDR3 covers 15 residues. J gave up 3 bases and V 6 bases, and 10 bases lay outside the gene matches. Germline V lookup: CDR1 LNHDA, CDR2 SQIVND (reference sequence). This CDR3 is CASSSRQGHYYGYTF. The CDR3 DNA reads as TGTGCCAGTAGCTCTAGACAGGGACATTACTATGGCTACACCTTC.

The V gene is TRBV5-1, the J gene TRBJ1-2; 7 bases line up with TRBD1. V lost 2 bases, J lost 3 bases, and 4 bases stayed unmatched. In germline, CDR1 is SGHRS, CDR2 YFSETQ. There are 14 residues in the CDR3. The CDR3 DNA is TGCGCCAGCAGCTTAACAGGGGATGACTATGGCTACACCTTC. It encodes CASSLTGDDYGYTF.

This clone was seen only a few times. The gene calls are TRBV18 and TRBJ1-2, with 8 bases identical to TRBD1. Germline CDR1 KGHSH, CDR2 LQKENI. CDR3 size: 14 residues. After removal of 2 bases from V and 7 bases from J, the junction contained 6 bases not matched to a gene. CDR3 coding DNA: TGTGCCAGCTCACCAAGGACAGGGCCTGGTGGCTACACCTTC. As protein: CASSPRTGPGGYTF.

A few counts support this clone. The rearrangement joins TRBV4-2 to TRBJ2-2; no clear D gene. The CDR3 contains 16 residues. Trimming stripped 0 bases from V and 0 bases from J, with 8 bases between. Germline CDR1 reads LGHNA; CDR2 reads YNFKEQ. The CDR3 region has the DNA TGTGCCAGCAGCCAAGAAGGCACTTCGAACACCGGGGAGCTGTTTTTT. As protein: CASSQEGTSNTGELFF.

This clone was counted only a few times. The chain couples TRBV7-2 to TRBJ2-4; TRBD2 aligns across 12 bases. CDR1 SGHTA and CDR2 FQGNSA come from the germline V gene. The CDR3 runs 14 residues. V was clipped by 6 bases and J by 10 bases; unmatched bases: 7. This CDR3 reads CASRMTSGSGIQYF. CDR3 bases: TGTGCCAGCAGAATGACTAGCGGGAGTGGTATTCAGTACTTC.

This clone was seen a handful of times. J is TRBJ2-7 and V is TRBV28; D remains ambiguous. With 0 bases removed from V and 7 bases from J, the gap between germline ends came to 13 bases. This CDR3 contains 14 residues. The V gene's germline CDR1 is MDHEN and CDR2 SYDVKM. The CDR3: CASSLWDLPREQYF. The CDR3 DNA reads TGTGCCAGCAGTTTATGGGACCTCCCCAGGGAGCAGTACTTC. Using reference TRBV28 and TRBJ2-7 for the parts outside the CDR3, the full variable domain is DVKVTQSSRYLVKRTGEKVFLECVQDMDHENMFWYRQDPGLGLRLIYFSYDVKMKEKGDIPEGYSVSREKKERFSLILESASTNQTSMYLCASSLWDLPREQYFGPGTRLTVT.

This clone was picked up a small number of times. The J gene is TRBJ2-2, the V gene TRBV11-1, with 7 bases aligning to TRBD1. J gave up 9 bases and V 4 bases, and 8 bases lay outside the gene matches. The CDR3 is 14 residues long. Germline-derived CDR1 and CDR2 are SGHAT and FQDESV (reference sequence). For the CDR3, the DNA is TGTGCCAGCAGCTCGGACAGGCCGACCCGGGAGCTGTTTTTT. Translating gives CASSSDRPTRELFF.

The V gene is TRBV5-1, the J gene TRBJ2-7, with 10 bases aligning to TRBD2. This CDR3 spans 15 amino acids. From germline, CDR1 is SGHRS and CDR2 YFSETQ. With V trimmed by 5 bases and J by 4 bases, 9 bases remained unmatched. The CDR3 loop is CASSFLAGDLYEQYF. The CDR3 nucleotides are TGCGCCAGCAGTTTTCTAGCGGGGGACCTGTACGAGCAGTACTTC.

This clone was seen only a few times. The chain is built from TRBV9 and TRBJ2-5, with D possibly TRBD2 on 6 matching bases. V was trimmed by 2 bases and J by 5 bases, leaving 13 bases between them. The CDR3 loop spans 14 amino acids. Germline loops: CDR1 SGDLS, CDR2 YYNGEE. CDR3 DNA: TGTGCCAGCAGCGTCGGCGGGGCGGTGGAGACCCAGTACTTC. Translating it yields CASSVGGAVETQYF.

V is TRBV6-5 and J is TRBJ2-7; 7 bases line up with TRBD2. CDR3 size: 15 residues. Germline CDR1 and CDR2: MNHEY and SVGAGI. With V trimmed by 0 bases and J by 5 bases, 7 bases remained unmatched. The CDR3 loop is CASSYSREMVHEQYF. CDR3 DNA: TGTGCCAGCAGTTACTCGCGGGAGATGGTCCACGAGCAGTACTTC.

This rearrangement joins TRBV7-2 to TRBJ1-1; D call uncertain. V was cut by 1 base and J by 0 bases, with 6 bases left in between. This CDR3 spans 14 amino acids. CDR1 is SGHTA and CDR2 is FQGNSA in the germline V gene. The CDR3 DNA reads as TGTGCCAGCAGCTTAGTTACGCTGAACACTGAAGCTTTCTTT. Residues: CASSLVTLNTEAFF.